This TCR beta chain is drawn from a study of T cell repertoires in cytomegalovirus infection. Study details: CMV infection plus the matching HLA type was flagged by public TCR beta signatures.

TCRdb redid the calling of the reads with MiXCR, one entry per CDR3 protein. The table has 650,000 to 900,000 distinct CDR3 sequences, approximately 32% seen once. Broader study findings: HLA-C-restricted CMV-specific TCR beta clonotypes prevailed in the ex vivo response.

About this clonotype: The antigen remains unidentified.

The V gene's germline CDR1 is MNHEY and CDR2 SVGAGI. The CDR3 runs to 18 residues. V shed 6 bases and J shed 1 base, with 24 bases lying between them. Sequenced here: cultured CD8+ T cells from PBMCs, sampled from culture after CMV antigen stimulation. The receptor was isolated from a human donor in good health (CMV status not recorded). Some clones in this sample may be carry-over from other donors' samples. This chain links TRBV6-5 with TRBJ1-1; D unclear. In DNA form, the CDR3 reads TGTGCCAGCAGGACCTTTCCGGGCTGGAAGGACCCGAACACTGAAGCTTTCTTT. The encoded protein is CASRTFPGWKDPNTEAFF.